The source of this TCR beta chain is a study of blood T cells in healthy people across ages. The V and J ends lost 3 bases and 13 bases respectively, with 25 bases between them. CDR1 LGHDT and CDR2 YNNKEL come from the germline V gene (reference sequence). There are 16 residues in the CDR3. PCR was performed a second time for about 7 to 12 cycles using a sample-barcoded 5' primer and a J-beta primer mix. TCRdb independently ran MiXCR on the 5' RACE reads; one entry per CDR3 protein. The sample carries over 500,000 distinct CDR3 sequences, under 65% recorded once. The V gene is TRBV3-1, the J gene TRBJ2-4; maybe TRBD2 (6 bases). The clonotype comes from a woman older than 75 in good health. Source material: blood. CDR3 amino acids: CASSQMAGSGYFGQYF. The CDR3 bases are TGTGCCAGCAGCCAGATGGCGGGTAGCGGATATTTCGGGCAGTACTTC.